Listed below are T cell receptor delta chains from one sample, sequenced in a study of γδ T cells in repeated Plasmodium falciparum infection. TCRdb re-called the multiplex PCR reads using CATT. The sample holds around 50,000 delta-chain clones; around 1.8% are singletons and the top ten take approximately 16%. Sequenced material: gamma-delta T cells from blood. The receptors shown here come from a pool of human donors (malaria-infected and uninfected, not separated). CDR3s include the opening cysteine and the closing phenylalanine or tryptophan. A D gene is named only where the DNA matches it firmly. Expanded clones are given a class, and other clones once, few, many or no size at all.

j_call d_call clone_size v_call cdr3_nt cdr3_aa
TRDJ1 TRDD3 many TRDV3 TGTGCCTCACCCTCCACTGGGGGAGCCCTACGGTACACCGATAAACTCATCTTT CASPSTGGALRYTDKLIF
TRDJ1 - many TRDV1 - CALTTSAFPDLGIWPYTYKLIF
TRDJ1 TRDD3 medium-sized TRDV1 TGTGCTCTTGGGGAAATCCGGCCTTTCTGGGGGCCCCTGTACACCGATAAACTCATCTTT CALGEIRPFWGPLYTDKLIF
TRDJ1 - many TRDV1 TGTGCTCTTGGGGAAGTAATTCACGATAAACTCATATTT CALGEVIHDKLIF
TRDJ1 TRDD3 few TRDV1 TGTGCTCTTGGGGAACTAGTAAAAGCTGGGGGATACGCTAGAGGAAGGATAATGAAACTCATCTTT CALGELVKAGGYARGRIMKLIF
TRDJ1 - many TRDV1 TGTGCTCTTGGGGAACTAGCTCCGAACTCGGTTACACATTGGGGTAAACTCATCTTT CALGELAPNSVTHWGKLIF
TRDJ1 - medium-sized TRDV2 TGTGCCTGTGACACCGTAAGGCTTACTTGGGGATCCCCCTACACCGATAAACTCATCTTT CACDTVRLTWGSPYTDKLIF
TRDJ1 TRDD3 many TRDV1 TGTGCTCTTGGGGAACTAAGGGGGATACAGACCGATAAACTCATCTTT CALGELRGIQTDKLIF
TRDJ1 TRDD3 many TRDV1 TGTGCTCTTGGGGAACTGCGGCATTCCTTTCCTTACTGGGGGATACTTCACACCGATAAACTCATCTTT CALGELRHSFPYWGILHTDKLIF
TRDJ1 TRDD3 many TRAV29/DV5 TGTGCGACTGTCACGCGTCCTAATCCTTTGACCTGGGGGACCCATAAACTCATCTTT CATVTRPNPLTWGTHKLIF
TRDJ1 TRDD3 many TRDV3 TGTGCCTTTGATGTACTGGGGGATACCGATAAACTCATCTTT CAFDVLGDTDKLIF
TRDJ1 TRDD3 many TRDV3 TGTGCCTTTACTCGACTGGGGATGGCCGATAAACTCATCTTT CAFTRLGMADKLIF
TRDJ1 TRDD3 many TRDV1 TGTGCTCTTGGGCCTTTATTTGTTGGGGGAATAACTGGGTACACCGATAAACTCATCTTT CALGPLFVGGITGYTDKLIF
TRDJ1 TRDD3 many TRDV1 TGTGCTCTTTTGAAACAATCCTACTGGGGGATAATCGCGCTTCAAAGGGGTTATAAACTCATCTTT CALLKQSYWGIIALQRGYKLIF
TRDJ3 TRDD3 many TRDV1 TGTGCTCTTGGGAAGCCCCCTTTACTGGGGGATACGCTCTGGGACACCCGACAGATGTTTTTC CALGKPPLLGDTLWDTRQMFF
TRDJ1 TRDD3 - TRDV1 TGTGCTCTTGGGCGAATCCTTCCTTACACTGGGGGATATCCCCTTACGGATAAACTCATCTTT CALGRILPYTGGYPLTDKLIF
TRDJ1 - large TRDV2 TGTGCCTGTGACACCCCTTTTGTAGTTGGCGTACTCATCTTT CACDTPFVVGVLIF
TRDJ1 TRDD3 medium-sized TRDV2 TGTGCCTGTGACCCTTTGGGCGGGGGATACAGTAGCGATAAACTCATCTTT CACDPLGGGYSSDKLIF
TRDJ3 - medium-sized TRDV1 TGTGCTCTTGGGGAACTAGGTTCCTCCAGATTACTGCAACCTTTCCTATGGGACACCCGACAGATGTTTTTC CALGELGSSRLLQPFLWDTRQMFF
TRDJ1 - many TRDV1 TGTGCTCTTGGGGGATATCCCCTAGGTAAACTCATCTTT CALGGYPLGKLIF
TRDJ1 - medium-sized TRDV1 TGTGCTCTTGGGGAACTACTACAATCTCCGATGGGACTCATCTTT CALGELLQSPMGLIF
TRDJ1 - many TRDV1 TGTGCTCTTGGGGAAGGGATGACCCGGCGGACCTCCAGACGGTACACCGATAAACTCATCTTT CALGEGMTRRTSRRYTDKLIF
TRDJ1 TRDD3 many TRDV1 TGTGCTCTTGGGGAACTAGTCTTGACCCAAGGGAGATTTACTGGGGGATACGACACCGATAAACTCATCTTT CALGELVLTQGRFTGGYDTDKLIF
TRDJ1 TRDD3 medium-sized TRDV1 TGTGCTCTTGGGGAAATTGGCCTAAATACCCTTACTGGGGGATGTTCCGACAAACTCATCTTT CALGEIGLNTLTGGCSDKLIF
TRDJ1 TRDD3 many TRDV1 TGTGCTCTTGGGGAACCCTTCCCCGTATGGGGGATAACCAGGACCGATAAACTCATCTTT CALGEPFPVWGITRTDKLIF
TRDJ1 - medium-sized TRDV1 TGTGCTCTTGGGGACCCTAAAGATTCCTCCATACTGGACCTATACACCGATAAACTCATCTTT CALGDPKDSSILDLYTDKLIF
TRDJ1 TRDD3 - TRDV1 TGTGCTCTTGGGGTCCCAATGCCCCTTATTCCTCTTTGGTACTGGGGGATACTAGACGATAAACTCATCTTT CALGVPMPLIPLWYWGILDDKLIF
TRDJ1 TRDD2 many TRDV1 TGTGCTCTTGGGGAACCGCCGGCCTTCCTAGGGTTCTGGGACACCGATAAACTCATCTTT CALGEPPAFLGFWDTDKLIF
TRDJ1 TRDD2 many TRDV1 TGTGCTCTTGGGGAACTAACTCCACTCGCCTTCCTACGTGTGGGGGTAGATGTCAATAAACTCATCTTT CALGELTPLAFLRVGVDVNKLIF
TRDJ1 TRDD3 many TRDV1 TGTGCTCTTGGGGAAACCACACATCCTGCTAGGATCTACTGGGGGATACTTCTCACCGATAAACTCATCTTT CALGETTHPARIYWGILLTDKLIF
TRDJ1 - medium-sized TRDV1 TGTGCTCTTGGGATTCCCAAGTACACCGATAAACTCATCTTT CALGIPKYTDKLIF
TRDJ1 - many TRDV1 TGTGCTCTTGGGGAACTGCTCGCCCCGCGCGTAGTATACACCGATAAACTCATCTTT CALGELLAPRVVYTDKLIF
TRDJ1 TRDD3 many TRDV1 TGTGCTCTTGGGGCCCGCCTTCCTACCAATAAACTGGGGGATACGGAGGTCAGATCCGATAAACTCATCTTT CALGARLPTNKLGDTEVRSDKLIF
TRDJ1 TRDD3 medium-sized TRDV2 TGTGCCTGTGACACGTACTGGGGGATACTCGGGAGCACCGATAAACTCATCTTT CACDTYWGILGSTDKLIF
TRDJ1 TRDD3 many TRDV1 TGTGCTCTTGGGGAATGTCGTGGTACTGGGGGATGGGGTACCCTCTCCGATAAACTCATCTTT CALGECRGTGGWGTLSDKLIF
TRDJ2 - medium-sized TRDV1 TGTGCTCTGACCTACGAAGGGTTATCGACAGCACAACTCTTCTTT CALTYEGLSTAQLFF
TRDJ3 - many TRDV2 TGTGCCTGTGACACACCTGGGGTATACAGCTCCTGGGACACCCGACAGATGTTTTTC CACDTPGVYSSWDTRQMFF
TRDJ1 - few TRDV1 TGTGCTCTTGGGGAACTAAAAGGTTATCGTTCCTACGGCTCGCCCTGGGGGCAACTCGATAAACTCATCTTT CALGELKGYRSYGSPWGQLDKLIF
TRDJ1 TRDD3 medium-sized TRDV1 TGTGCTCTTGGGGAAACCACCGGCCTTCTTTGGGGGATAAGGTACACCGATAAACTCATCTTT CALGETTGLLWGIRYTDKLIF
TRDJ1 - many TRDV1 TGTGCTCTTGGGGAACCCTCCAGCCACACCGATAAACTCATCTTT CALGEPSSHTDKLIF
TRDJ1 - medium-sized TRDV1 TGTGCTCTTGGGGGGCTGTTTTACGGTTCGTCGTCGTACACCGATAAACTCATCTTT CALGGLFYGSSSYTDKLIF
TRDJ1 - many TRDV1 TGTGCTCTTGGGGAACGGGGATCGCCCAGCCCCAACACCGATAAACTCATCTTT CALGERGSPSPNTDKLIF
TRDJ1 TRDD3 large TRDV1 TGTGCTCTTGGGGAACGGATCTGGGGGGCTAAACTCATCTTT CALGERIWGAKLIF
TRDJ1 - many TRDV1 TGTGCTCTTGGACGTTCCTACTGGGATACGCGATGTCGCACCGATAAACTCATCTTT CALGRSYWDTRCRTDKLIF
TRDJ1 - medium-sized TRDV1 TGTGCTCTTGGGGAACTAGAACTCGGGGATTTATACACCGATAAACTCATCTTT CALGELELGDLYTDKLIF
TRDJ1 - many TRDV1 TGTGCTCTTGGGGTTTGGGGGGTGTACACCGATAAACTCATCTTT CALGVWGVYTDKLIF
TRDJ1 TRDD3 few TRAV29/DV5 TGTGCAGCAAGGGGAAGCCTACCTGGGGGCTATACCCACACCGATAAACTCATCTTT CAARGSLPGGYTHTDKLIF
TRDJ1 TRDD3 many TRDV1 TGTGCTCTTGGGGACCCTCTGGGTTACTGGGGGATACAGCCGTTAACCGATAAACTCATCTTT CALGDPLGYWGIQPLTDKLIF
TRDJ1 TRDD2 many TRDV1 TGTGCTCTTGGGGCGTCCTTCCTCAGGCACCGAGATATTCCCTTAAAACTCATCTTT CALGASFLRHRDIPLKLIF
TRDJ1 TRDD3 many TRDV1 TGTGCTCTTGGGGATCTCTCCTCCTACCGGGGAACTGGGGGATACGCGGATGGCGATAAACTCATCTTT CALGDLSSYRGTGGYADGDKLIF
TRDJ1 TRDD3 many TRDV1 TGTGCTCTTGGGGAACCTACTTCCTTCCAACTGGGGGATTTCGATAAACTCATCTTT CALGEPTSFQLGDFDKLIF
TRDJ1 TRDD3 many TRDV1 TGTGCTCTTGGGAGAAACTTCCTCCCTTTATCTTTACTGGGGGTTACGTACACCGATAAACTCATCTTT CALGRNFLPLSLLGVTYTDKLIF
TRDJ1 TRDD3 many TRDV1 TGTGCTCTTGGGGGGCCTTCATACTGGGGGATCTTCACCGATAAACTCATCTTT CALGGPSYWGIFTDKLIF
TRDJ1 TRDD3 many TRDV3 TGTGCCCGAGGGGGCTTACACTGGGGGATACGAGGGGGCACCGATAAACTCATCTTT CARGGLHWGIRGGTDKLIF
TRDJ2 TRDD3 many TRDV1 TGTGCTCTTGGGGAACTCCCCAAACCTCACTGGGGGACTCTCTTTCTCCATTCTTTGACAGCACAACTCTTCTTT CALGELPKPHWGTLFLHSLTAQLFF
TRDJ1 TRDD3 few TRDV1 TGTGCTCTTGGGCCACCAAGCCTTCCTATGGTACTGGGGGATACGAGCAGGACCGATAAACTCATCTTT CALGPPSLPMVLGDTSRTDKLIF